The 22 T cell receptor beta chains below come from one sample, sequenced in a study of T cells in Graves' hyperthyroidism and ophthalmopathy. RNA transcripts yielded amplified TCR beta CDR3 regions. First-round RT-PCR targeting the TCR CDR3 was performed with the HTBI primer set. TCRdb reprocessed the multiplex PCR reads with MiXCR, giving one entry per CDR3 protein. The sample shows around 420,000 distinct CDR3 sequences, 15% to 18% of them seen only once. Material for sequencing was blood. These receptor sequences come from a woman aged 18-29 years with Graves' hyperthyroidism.

This clonotype has a count of ten or more. The V call is TRBV20-1, the J call TRBJ2-1; D unclear. Trimming removed 6 bases at V and 8 bases at J, with 11 bases between. Germline V gene sequence: CDR1 DFQATT, CDR2 SNEGSKA (reference sequence). The CDR3 is 11 amino acids. CDR3 nucleotides: TGCAGTGCGAGTTCAACGGATGAGCAGTTCTTC. Amino acids: CSASSTDEQFF.

The table lists this clonotype with a few counts. V is TRBV6-1 and J is TRBJ2-1; 8 bases are a match to TRBD2. Per the germline V gene, CDR1 is MNHNS and CDR2 is SASEGT. V was clipped by 5 bases and J by 0 bases; unmatched bases: 6. CDR3 length: 16 amino acids. The CDR3 reads CASSPYGGDSYNEQFF. The CDR3 region has the DNA TGTGCCAGCAGTCCCTACGGGGGGGACTCCTACAATGAGCAGTTCTTC.

In its sample, this clonotype was seen many times. This chain connects TRBV12-3 or TRBV12-4 to TRBJ1-2; D unresolved. This CDR3 is built from 11 residues. V lost 5 bases and J lost 4, with 5 bases in between. CDR3 in DNA: TGTGCCAGCAGTACCGTCTATGGCTACACCTTC. It translates to CASSTVYGYTF.

This clonotype has more than one count but fewer than ten. This chain connects TRBV3-1 to TRBJ1-4; D is unresolved. The CDR3 totals 15 residues. From germline, CDR1 is LGHDT and CDR2 YNNKEL (reference sequence). The germline V and J ends were trimmed by 0 bases and 7 bases, with 12 bases remaining between them. The CDR3 sequence: CASSQELRSGEKLFF. The CDR3 DNA sequence: TGTGCCAGCAGCCAAGAGTTGCGGTCGGGTGAAAAACTGTTTTTT.

Concerning this clonotype itself: Given a much more abundant clone one base away, this may be a read error. The rearrangement links TRBV12-3 or TRBV12-4 to TRBJ2-1, with D possibly TRBD2 on 7 matching bases. The CDR3 has 15 residues. CDR3 nucleotide sequence: TGTGCCAGCAGTTTATTCGGGGGGCCCTACAATGAGCAGTCCTTC. It yields the protein CASSLFGGPYNEQSF.

This clonotype was seen more than once but under ten times. The chain links TRBV29-1 to TRBJ1-1; weak D call: TRBD1 (5 bases). CDR1 is SQVTM and CDR2 is ANQGSEA in the germline V gene. V gave up 3 bases and J gave up 6 bases, with 8 bases separating them. This CDR3 has 11 amino acids. Here the CDR3 reads CSVEEGSEAFF. For the CDR3, the DNA is TGCAGCGTTGAGGAGGGGTCTGAAGCTTTCTTT.

Ten or more counts support this clonotype. V usage is TRBV24-1 and J usage is TRBJ1-3; weak D call: TRBD1 (5 bases). Trimming removed 6 bases at V and 4 bases at J, with 9 bases between. Germline CDR1 KGHDR, CDR2 SFDVKD. The CDR3 loop spans 13 amino acids. The CDR3 loop is CATSPGSGNTIYF. CDR3 coding DNA: TGTGCCACCAGTCCAGGGTCCGGAAACACCATATATTTT.

This chain joins TRBV20-1 and TRBJ2-3; 11 bases line up with TRBD2. Germline CDR1 and CDR2: DFQATT and SNEGSKA (reference sequence). With 6 bases clipped from V and 6 bases from J, the junction kept 5 bases outside the gene matches. CDR3 length equals 13 residues. CDR3 sequence reads: CSATSGSSDTQYF. The CDR3 DNA is TGCAGTGCAACTAGCGGGAGTTCGGATACGCAGTATTTT.

The table lists this clonotype with many counts. CDR3 region: CASSFYPTASGYTF. CDR3 DNA: TGTGCCAGCAGTTTCTATCCCACGGCTAGCGGCTACACCTTC. The chain is built from TRBV27 and TRBJ1-2, with no clear D. CDR3 size: 14 residues. From germline, CDR1 is MNHEY and CDR2 SMNVEV (reference sequence). Between the trimmed V and J ends, which lost 3 bases and 8 bases, there was a span of 16 bases.

This clonotype was detected only a few times. The J gene is TRBJ2-1, the V gene TRBV9, with TRBD2 matching over 10 bases. Germline V CDR1 and CDR2: SGDLS, YYNGEE. V lost 4 bases and J lost 6; bases outside the gene matches: 7. The CDR3 has 15 residues. CDR3 bases: TGTGCCAGCAGCCCGGGGGCTAGCGGGAGCAATGAGCAGTTCTTC. Translating it yields CASSPGASGSNEQFF.

J is TRBJ1-1 and V is TRBV5-1; D gene ambiguous. This CDR3 comprises 15 residues. Trimming left V 4 bases short and J 0 bases short, with 13 bases between. Per germline, CDR1 SGHRS and CDR2 YFSETQ. Here the CDR3 reads CASSAGGVMNTEAFF. CDR3 coding DNA: TGCGCCAGCAGCGCGGGCGGGGTAATGAACACTGAAGCTTTCTTT.

The gene calls are TRBV6-1 and TRBJ1-6; D is unresolved. CDR3 size: 19 residues. V shed 6 bases and J shed 7 bases, with 28 bases lying between them. The germline V gene encodes CDR1 MNHNS and CDR2 SASEGT. The CDR3 DNA reads TGTGCCAGCAGCCTGGACCCAGACCGACTTGGGCGAAGGAATTCACCCCTCCACTTT. This codes for CASSLDPDRLGRRNSPLHF.

This clonotype was counted many times. The V and J genes are TRBV28 and TRBJ2-7; D call uncertain. CDR1 and CDR2 (germline): MDHEN, SYDVKM. Trimming took off 7 bases at V and 0 bases at J, with 13 bases between the two ends. The CDR3 consists of 14 residues. The CDR3 region is CASNFEKLSYEQYF. The CDR3 DNA sequence: TGTGCCAGCAATTTTGAGAAGCTCTCCTACGAGCAGTACTTC.

The J gene is TRBJ2-1, the V gene TRBV20-1; TRBD2 aligns across 10 bases. V lost 5 bases, J lost 10 bases, and 5 bases stayed unmatched. There are 12 residues in the CDR3. Germline V gene data show CDR1 as DFQATT and CDR2 as SNEGSKA (reference sequence). This CDR3 is CSASLLAGEQFF. In nucleotides, the CDR3 is TGCAGTGCTTCCCTACTAGCGGGGGAGCAGTTCTTC.

This clonotype was recorded at least ten times. The V gene is TRBV7-2, the J gene TRBJ2-3, with D hard to call. The ends were cut back, 2 bases at V and 4 bases at J, with 7 bases in the middle. The V gene's germline CDR1 is SGHTA and CDR2 FQGNSA. There are 13 residues in the CDR3. Written as DNA, the CDR3 is TGTGCCAGCAGCTTAATCACAGCAGATACGCAGTATTTT. It specifies CASSLITADTQYF. Using reference TRBV7-2 and TRBJ2-3 for the parts outside the CDR3, the full variable domain is GAGVSQSPSNKVTEKGKDVELRCDPISGHTALYWYRQSLGQGLEFLIYFQGNSAPDKSGLPSDRFSAERTGGSVSTLTIQRTQQEDSAVYLCASSLITADTQYFGPGTRLTVL.

V gene TRBV19 combines with J gene TRBJ1-3; D is undetermined. This CDR3 is built from 12 residues. Germline V lookup: CDR1 LNHDA, CDR2 SQIVND (reference sequence). V was shortened by 10 bases and J by 6 bases, with 13 bases between the two germline ends. This CDR3 is CATQGRINTIYF. In nucleotides, the CDR3 is TGTGCCACTCAAGGACGCATAAACACCATATATTTT.

This clonotype was observed a few times. The limits of the CDR3 on the DNA are not certain, so only TCRdb's listed CDR3 is given. V is TRBV4-1 and J is TRBJ2-1; the table's D call, TRBD1, was not checked against the DNA. Germline V gene data show CDR1 as MGHRA and CDR2 as YSYEKL. From its first to its last residue, the CDR3 has 17 amino acids. CDR3 sequence: CASSLPVAGGISGGEFF.

This clonotype was seen only a few times. V and J are TRBV11-2 and TRBJ2-5; tentative D call: TRBD1 (5 bases). The CDR3 is 14 amino acids. Per the germline V gene, CDR1 is SGHAT and CDR2 is FQNNGV. Trimming cost V 2 bases and J 2 bases, with 9 bases left between them. CDR3 sequence reads: CASSLIGAQETQYF. The DNA for the CDR3 is TGTGCCAGCAGCTTAATAGGGGCTCAAGAGACCCAGTACTTC.

The chain couples TRBV10-2 to TRBJ2-1, with a tentative D call TRBD2 (5 bases). Germline V CDR1 and CDR2: WSHSY, SAAADI. The CDR3 consists of 15 residues. Trimming took 4 bases from V and 8 from J, leaving 18 bases between them. This CDR3 is CASSVLFLASDEQFF. In nucleotides, the CDR3 is TGCGCCAGCAGTGTTCTATTTCTAGCCTCCGATGAGCAGTTCTTC.

Here the CDR3 DNA reads TGTGCCAGCAGCCAAGCCACCCCGGGCGGAAACACCATATATTTT. The encoded protein is CASSQATPGGNTIYF. This chain joins TRBV14 and TRBJ1-3, with D uncertain. The CDR3 has 15 amino acids. Trimming took 1 base from V and 4 from J, leaving 11 bases between them. CDR1 is SGHDN and CDR2 is FVKESK in the germline V gene. The entire variable domain, with the rest obtained from reference TRBV14 and TRBJ1-3, is as follows: EAGVTQFPSHSVIEKGQTVTLRCDPISGHDNLYWYRRVMGKEIKFLLHFVKESKQDESGMPNNRFLAERTGGTYSTLKVQPAELEDSGVYFCASSQATPGGNTIYFGEGSWLTVV.

This clonotype has a count of ten or more. A junction boundary mismatches the germline segment, possibly from a read error. The rearrangement joins TRBV5-1 to TRBJ1-2, with D possibly matching TRBD1 (6 bases). The CDR3 is 13 amino acids. CDR1 is SGHRS, CDR2 YFSETQ, per germline. Written as DNA, the CDR3 is TGTGCCAGCAGCTTGGAAGGGGGCTATGGCTACACCTTC. Translation gives CASSLEGGYGYTF.

This clonotype was seen repeatedly, ten times or more. The chain carries TRBV28 and TRBJ1-1; 10 bases are shared with TRBD1. The V and J ends lost 0 bases and 1 base, in that order; junction bases with no gene match: 2. The CDR3 covers 16 residues. The germline V gene has CDR1 MDHEN and CDR2 SYDVKM. This CDR3 is CASSLWGTGANTEAFF. CDR3 in DNA: TGTGCCAGCAGTTTATGGGGGACAGGGGCGAACACTGAAGCTTTCTTT.